Following are 21 T cell receptor beta chains from one sample sequenced in a study of sequential checkpoint blockade in melanoma. Treatment described: randomized to nivolumab then ipilimumab (arm A) or the reverse (arm B). Sequencing was performed with immunoSEQ multiplex PCR; in TCRdb, only in-frame clones are kept and a portion is missing. The sample lists over 15,000 clones, 69% occurring once. The sequencing used CD8+ T cells sorted from blood (inferred from file names), collected from a patient given nivolumab and ipilimumab in sequence. These receptors originate from a human donor with melanoma.

The chain couples TRBV16 to TRBJ1-1, with TRBD1 identical over 9 bases. The V and J ends lost 4 bases and 4 bases, in that order; junction bases with no gene match: 13. Germline CDR1 is KGHSY and CDR2 is FQNENV. CDR3 length equals 17 residues. Written as DNA, the CDR3 is TGTGCCAGCAGCCCTCGAGGCACAGGGGGCGACGGCACTGAAGCTTTCTTT. Encoded protein: CASSPRGTGGDGTEAFF.

The chain recombines TRBV11-3 with TRBJ1-2; D is possibly TRBD1 (5 bases). Germline CDR1 SGHNT, CDR2 YENEEA. CDR3 length: 15 amino acids. The germline V and J ends were trimmed by 5 bases and 4 bases, with 17 bases remaining between them. The CDR3 DNA reads as TGTGCCAGCAGCCCCGGAGGCGGGGCGGCCTATGGCTACACCTTC. Residues: CASSPGGGAAYGYTF.

V is TRBV27 and J is TRBJ2-7, with D hard to call. Germline CDR1 and CDR2: MNHEY and SMNVEV (reference sequence). The CDR3 runs to 16 residues. Deletions cut 4 bases from V and 6 bases from J, with 22 bases between. The CDR3 DNA is TGTGCCAGCAGTTCAGCGCCGGGTGCCGGAGATTGCGAGCAGTACTTC. As protein: CASSSAPGAGDCEQYF.

This rearrangement joins TRBV11-2 to TRBJ2-1; D call uncertain. The germline V gene has CDR1 SGHAT and CDR2 FQNNGV. V was cut by 0 bases and J by 3 bases, with 9 bases left in between. The CDR3 totals 15 residues. The CDR3 here is CASSLERLYYNEQFF. CDR3 nucleotide sequence: TGTGCCAGCAGCTTAGAGAGACTTTACTACAATGAGCAGTTCTTC.

The chain carries TRBV4-3 and TRBJ2-1; 12 bases fit TRBD2. The ends lost 1 base at V and 1 base at J; junction bases unmatched: 5. The germline V gene has CDR1 LGHNA and CDR2 YSLEER. This CDR3 has 18 amino acids. The CDR3 here is CASSQGLAGAKSYNEQFF. The DNA for the CDR3 is TGCGCCAGCAGCCAAGGACTAGCGGGAGCTAAGTCCTACAATGAGCAGTTCTTC.

The rearrangement joins TRBV7-9 to TRBJ2-1, with TRBD2 matching 8 bases. The V gene end was trimmed by 8 bases and the J gene end by 4 bases; junction bases not matched to a gene: 13. CDR1 is SEHNR, CDR2 FQNEAQ, per germline (reference sequence). The CDR3 extends over 16 amino acids. CDR3 sequence (DNA): TGTGCCAGCGCTGCTTTCCGGGGGGGGAGTTACAATGAGCAGTTCTTC. Its translation is CASAAFRGGSYNEQFF.

This clone occurred once. The chain employs TRBV5-1 and TRBJ2-2; the match to TRBD1 covers 9 bases. This CDR3 has 15 amino acids. V lost 7 bases, J lost 1 base, and 5 bases stayed unmatched. The germline V gene encodes CDR1 SGHRS and CDR2 YFSETQ. The CDR3, as DNA: TGCGCCAGCGGTGGGGGACAGGGGAACACCGGGGAGCTGTTTTTT. This sequence encodes CASGGGQGNTGELFF.

The genes are TRBV19 and TRBJ2-5; 11 bases agree with TRBD1. The CDR3 loop spans 16 amino acids. The V segment lost 4 bases and the J segment 3 bases; nucleotides outside the gene matches: 7. In germline, CDR1 is LNHDA, CDR2 SQIVND (reference sequence). The chain's CDR3 is CASSTGDRGRKETQYF. The CDR3 DNA follows: TGTGCCAGTAGTACCGGGGACAGGGGGAGAAAAGAGACCCAGTACTTC.

The rearrangement joins TRBV27 to TRBJ2-1, with D possibly TRBD1 on 5 matching bases. V was clipped by 8 bases and J by 0 bases, with 14 bases between them. This CDR3 comprises 15 residues. Germline-derived CDR1 and CDR2 are MNHEY and SMNVEV (reference sequence). The CDR3 reads CASQFTGFSYNEQFF. The CDR3 nucleotides are TGTGCCAGCCAATTCACAGGTTTCTCCTACAATGAGCAGTTCTTC.

The chain combines TRBV2 with TRBJ2-3; tentative D call: TRBD2 (6 bases). Germline assignment: CDR1 SNHLY and CDR2 FYNNEI. The CDR3 runs to 12 residues. The V end lost 7 bases, the J end lost 4 bases, and 9 bases lay between the germline ends. The CDR3 sequence: CASNPGADTQYF. The DNA for the CDR3 is TGTGCCAGCAATCCGGGGGCAGATACGCAGTATTTT.

The chain has TRBV5-4 and TRBJ2-7, with 8 bases identical to TRBD1. The CDR3 has 14 amino acids. Germline V gives CDR1 SGHNT, CDR2 YYREEE (reference sequence). V lost 2 bases to trimming and J lost 2 bases; unmatched junction nucleotides: 3. DNA for the CDR3: TGTGCCAGCAGCTTCCAGGGGGCTACCTACGAGCAGTACTTC. Protein: CASSFQGATYEQYF.

The V and J genes are TRBV28 and TRBJ1-5, with TRBD1 matching 9 bases. The CDR3 runs to 18 residues. With 3 bases clipped from V and 0 bases from J, the junction kept 9 bases outside the gene matches. CDR1 is MDHEN, CDR2 SYDVKM, per germline. As DNA, the CDR3 is TGTGCCAGCAGTTTCGGGGACAGGGCAGCCTATAGCAATCAGCCCCAGCATTTT. This encodes CASSFGDRAAYSNQPQHF.

The chain has TRBV11-2 and TRBJ1-2, with 8 positions matching TRBD1. The CDR3 sequence is 15 residues long. The V and J ends lost 4 bases and 7 bases, in that order; junction bases with no gene match: 11. Germline V gene data show CDR1 as SGHAT and CDR2 as FQNNGV. This chain's CDR3 is CASSYGTGGIGGYTF. The DNA of the CDR3 is TGTGCCAGCAGCTACGGGACAGGTGGTATCGGTGGCTACACCTTC.

J is TRBJ2-7 and V is TRBV7-6, with 9 bases identical to TRBD1. The CDR3 has 15 amino acids. V trimming: 5 bases; J trimming: 3 bases; junction bases outside the gene matches: 8. Germline CDR1 is SGHVS and CDR2 is FNYEAQ. The CDR3 region is CASSPRTGDDYEQYF. CDR3 DNA sequence: TGTGCCAGCAGCCCACGGACAGGGGACGACTACGAGCAGTACTTC.

The chain uses TRBV6-5 and TRBJ2-3; D possibly corresponds to TRBD2 (5 bases). Between the trimmed V and J ends, which lost 0 bases and 0 bases, there was a span of 7 bases. Germline values: CDR1 MNHEY, CDR2 SVGAGI. This CDR3 comprises 15 residues. In DNA form, the CDR3 reads TGTGCCAGCAGTTACTCTGGCGGGAGCACAGATACGCAGTATTTT. The encoded protein is CASSYSGGSTDTQYF.

The chain carries TRBV11-2 and TRBJ2-7; the D is unclear. The CDR3 covers 13 residues. Trimming took 5 bases from V and 1 from J, leaving 9 bases between them. The germline V gene has CDR1 SGHAT and CDR2 FQNNGV. In nucleotides, the CDR3 is TGTGCCAGCAGCCTCCGGGTGTCCTACGAGCAGTACTTC. This sequence encodes CASSLRVSYEQYF.

With regard to this clone: Germline and junction disagree at one end, which may indicate a read error. The chain joins TRBV7-9 to TRBJ2-7; D may be TRBD2 (5 bases). The CDR3 contains 13 residues. The germline CDR1 and CDR2 sequences are SEHNR and FQNEAQ (reference sequence). The CDR3 DNA sequence: TGCGCCAGCAGCTCCCCGGGGTCCTACGAGCAGTACTTC. It encodes CASSSPGSYEQYF.

This clone was seen at least ten times. The V gene is TRBV4-2, the J gene TRBJ1-1; possibly TRBD1 for D (6 bases). Germline V lookup: CDR1 LGHNA, CDR2 YNFKEQ. This CDR3 comprises 16 residues. The V and J ends lost 0 bases and 0 bases respectively, with 11 bases between them. CDR3 DNA: TGTGCCAGCAGCCAAGATAGTCAGGGGATGAACACTGAAGCTTTCTTT. It encodes CASSQDSQGMNTEAFF.

The rearrangement links TRBV5-1 to TRBJ2-7; possible D gene TRBD1, 6 bases. Trimming stripped 3 bases from V and 6 bases from J, with 16 bases between. Germline V CDR1 and CDR2: SGHRS, YFSETQ. The CDR3 covers 14 residues. The CDR3 is CASSWDPTGSEQYF. As DNA, the CDR3 is TGCGCCAGCAGCTGGGACCCGACAGGCAGCGAGCAGTACTTC.

V gene TRBV28 combines with J gene TRBJ2-7, with 7 bases identical to TRBD1. This CDR3 is built from 14 residues. The J segment lost 2 bases and the V segment lost 2 bases, leaving 3 bases of the junction unmatched. Germline CDR1 and CDR2: MDHEN and SYDVKM. The CDR3 DNA follows: TGTGCCAGCAGTTTAGGACAGGACCCCTACGAGCAGTACTTC. Amino acids: CASSLGQDPYEQYF.

The CDR3 DNA follows: TGTGCCATCAGTGAGTCGATGTGGGGCGGGACCTACGAGCAGTACTTC. Translation gives CAISESMWGGTYEQYF. The V and J genes are TRBV10-3 and TRBJ2-7, with D perhaps TRBD2 (6 bases). V was trimmed by 0 bases and J by 2 bases, leaving 14 bases between them. Germline V gives CDR1 ENHRY, CDR2 SYGVKD. This CDR3 comprises 16 residues.